This TCR beta chain came from a study of identical twins listed by TCRdb under 2016. Background on the whole study: TCR alpha and beta repertoires from monozygotic twins, unrelated adults of various ages and cord blood were deep-sequenced to test whether fetal clonotypes persist. To rule out contamination, replicate twin experiments were performed at different times with different library preparation protocols. What the study reported, not specific to this receptor: Compared with coincidental sharing between unrelated individuals, out-of-frame TCR alpha sequences shared between twins had an excess of sequences with low generation probability. Invariant T cells such as MAIT and iNKT could partly confound zero-insertion analyses, although diverse VJ usage argued against such confounding for most clonotypes. Out-of-frame TCR alpha sharing in monozygotic twins was systematically underestimated by recombination models, whereas sharing between unrelated individuals was in agreement with the recombination models. In beta out-of-frame sequences, excess twin sharing was weaker, because having fewer shared sequences lowered the signal-to-noise ratio. Abundant cord blood beta clonotypes carried fewer insertions; young adult naive repertoires showed a weaker similar trend, while memory repertoires showed none. Conclusions relied on cross-sectional statistical analysis, since the same donors could not be followed over many years.

Every donor in the study was a healthy Caucasian. The twin cohort comprised three pairs of female monozygotic twins, all aged roughly 18 to 30 years. The RNA used for TCR libraries was isolated from peripheral blood mononuclear cells. The library was made by 5' RACE. For sequencing, an Illumina HiSeq 2000 was employed. A universal primer binding site was added through template switching, and the final cDNA carried a unique molecular identifier so that TCR cDNA molecules could be counted accurately. First-strand cDNA for TCR alpha and beta chains was synthesized from specific primers in the conserved constant-segment region. Each cDNA library was double barcoded, with a SMART-Mk sample barcode plus Illumina barcodes, to control for contamination. TruSeq adapter sequences along with Illumina sample barcodes were introduced in two successive PCR steps. The TCR alpha and beta cDNA libraries were sequenced on the Illumina HiSeq platform using custom primers. In the original analysis: Unique molecular identifiers were extracted from raw reads with MiGEC, and CDR3 positions were determined with MiXCR. For each individual, recombination models were inferred using an EM algorithm with the repgenHMM and IGoR tools. Shared clonotype analysis was performed with the tcR package in R, normalizing sharing by the product of cloneset sizes. Out-of-frame nonproductive sequences were analyzed to study raw recombination free of thymic and clonal selection effects. Starting from the raw public reads, TCRdb applied fastp trimming at Q25, assembled clones with MiXCR and retained in-frame beta chains. Merged by CDR3 protein, the rows form single entries marked with the most common genes and DNA. In this record, the V and J calls reflect TCRdb's handling and not the investigators' own analysis. The sample contains about 810,000 distinct CDR3 sequences, 9% to 15% of them found a single time. The ten largest clones represent around 1.6% of the sample.

Reading from cysteine to phenylalanine, the CDR3 counts 15 amino acids. Just CDR3 DNA is preserved here, 45 bases in frame from base 1. From a lookup of the germline V gene, CDR1 and CDR2 are MDHEN and SYDVKM. At the junction V is shortened by 5 bases and J by 4 bases; bases outside the gene matches: 11. Comments on this clonotype: Its recognized antigen is unknown. The sample holds no much larger clone one base away, and base qualities are not on file.

The data were also submitted as part of a second study, on yellow fever vaccine responses in identical twins. The second study's paper adds: The authors reported that the T cell response to vaccination in identical twins appeared partly convergent and partly personalized. In identical twins, the study followed T cell clones that responded to the vaccine with precision.

The rearrangement joined TRBV28 to TRBJ2-7, and 7 junctional nucleotides match TRBD1. The clonotype comes from a young woman in good health. Material for sequencing was PBMCs. This receptor has the CDR3 CASSTPGQRTYEQYF. The bases are TGTGCCAGCAGTACCCCGGGACAGCGGACTTACGAGCAGTACTTC.